The 26 T cell receptor beta chains below all came from one sample that was sequenced in a study of lymphopenia after photon versus proton radiotherapy. Libraries were prepared by immunoSEQ multiplex PCR; TCRdb keeps only in-frame clonotypes and omits some of them. The sample has approximately 3,500 clones, under 80% seen once. Sample: peripheral blood, taken from a patient treated with proton-based radiotherapy. Receptors originate from a man of 80 years or more with esophageal cancer.

This sequence joins TRBV6-6 and TRBJ2-5; 9 nucleotides line up with TRBD1. Trimming took 6 bases from V and 7 from J; bases not matched to a gene: 12. Germline CDR1 and CDR2: MNHNY and SVGAGI (reference sequence). The CDR3 consists of 15 residues. The CDR3 coding sequence is TGTGCCAGCAGCCATAAACGGGACAGGGTCGGGACCCAGTACTTC. As protein: CASSHKRDRVGTQYF.

The chain links TRBV5-4 to TRBJ1-4; no clear D. The V gene's germline CDR1 is SGHNT and CDR2 YYREEE (reference sequence). With 4 bases removed from V and 8 bases from J, the gap between germline ends came to 12 bases. This CDR3 is 13 amino acids long. The CDR3 protein is CASSRGSTEKLFF. DNA of the CDR3: TGTGCCAGCAGCCGGGGTAGTACCGAAAAACTGTTTTTT.

The V call is TRBV7-8, the J call TRBJ2-7; 9 bases fit TRBD2. The germline V gene has CDR1 SGHVS and CDR2 FQNEAQ. V lost 5 bases, J lost 6 bases, and 8 bases stayed unmatched. The CDR3 is 14 residues long. Here the CDR3 DNA reads TGTGCCAGCAGCCTGCGGGGGGGTCAAGGCGAGCAGTACTTC. Translation: CASSLRGGQGEQYF.

This clone has only one observation. The V gene is TRBV9, the J gene TRBJ2-7; a weak D match, TRBD2 (5 bases). Trimming cost V 0 bases and J 2 bases, with 18 bases left between them. Germline V gives CDR1 SGDLS, CDR2 YYNGEE. CDR3 length: 17 residues. The CDR3 nucleotides are TGTGCCAGCAGCGTAGAAATGAGAGGGAGCGGTCCCTACGAGCAGTACTTC. Protein sequence: CASSVEMRGSGPYEQYF.

The chain joins TRBV7-2 to TRBJ2-2, with a weak D call TRBD1 (5 bases). In germline, CDR1 is SGHTA, CDR2 FQGNSA. With 1 base removed from V and 7 bases from J, the gap between germline ends came to 13 bases. The CDR3 is 15 residues long. As DNA, the CDR3 is TGTGCCAGCAGCTTAGACCCTACAGGTCTCGGGGAGCTGTTTTTT. This sequence encodes CASSLDPTGLGELFF.

This clone appeared once. The chain has TRBV7-3 and TRBJ2-7; 10 positions agree with TRBD2. CDR1 is SGHTA, CDR2 FQGTGA, per germline. J lost 6 bases, V lost 5 bases, and 4 bases had no gene match. The CDR3 length is 13 residues. CDR3 bases: TGTGCCAGCAGCCCCGGGACTAGCGTCGAGCAGTACTTC. Translated: CASSPGTSVEQYF.

This clone showed up just once. The chain recombines TRBV30 with TRBJ2-7; D remains unclear. The germline V gene has CDR1 GTSNPN and CDR2 SVGIG (reference sequence). The CDR3 covers 13 residues. The V end was cut by 2 bases, the J end by 2 bases, with 10 bases between. This CDR3 reads CAWSPGPTYEQYF. DNA of the CDR3: TGTGCCTGGAGTCCCGGGCCGACCTACGAGCAGTACTTC.

The chain links TRBV5-1 to TRBJ2-2; 8 bases line up with TRBD2. From germline, CDR1 is SGHRS and CDR2 YFSETQ. Trimming removed 2 bases from V and 2 bases from J; junction bases left unmatched: 2. The CDR3 length is 15 residues. The CDR3 DNA follows: TGCGCCAGCAGCTTCACTAGCGGCAACACCGGGGAGCTGTTTTTT. Its protein is CASSFTSGNTGELFF.

The chain is built from TRBV7-3 and TRBJ2-7; the D gene could be TRBD1 or TRBD2 (5 bases each). Trimming shortened V by 4 bases and J by 2 bases, and 9 bases separated the two germline ends. The CDR3 covers 13 residues. The germline V gene encodes CDR1 SGHTA and CDR2 FQGTGA. CDR3 in amino acids: CASSWGPTYEQYF. In nucleotides, the CDR3 is TGTGCCAGCAGCTGGGGACCGACCTACGAGCAGTACTTC.

J is TRBJ2-7 and V is TRBV7-2; D unresolved. Trimming pared 10 bases from V and 2 bases from J, leaving 18 bases between. Germline lookup yields CDR1 SGHTA and CDR2 FQGNSA. The CDR3 consists of 14 residues. CDR3 region: CATGLTSSPYEQYF. CDR3 nucleotides: TGTGCCACCGGCCTTACGTCCTCACCCTACGAGCAGTACTTC.

The CDR3 spells CASRTSGSQDTQYF. For the CDR3, the DNA is TGTGCCAGCAGAACCTCTGGGAGTCAAGATACGCAGTATTTT. This chain connects TRBV14 to TRBJ2-3; D possibly corresponds to TRBD2 (5 bases). The CDR3 has 14 amino acids. Trimming removed 6 bases from V and 5 bases from J, with 15 bases in between. From germline, CDR1 is SGHDN and CDR2 FVKESK.

This chain connects TRBV28 to TRBJ2-3; 7 bases match TRBD1. Germline-derived CDR1 and CDR2 are MDHEN and SYDVKM. The CDR3 is 14 residues long. J gave up 5 bases and V 6 bases, and 8 bases lay outside the gene matches. CDR3 loop: CASRFLQGRDTQYF. As DNA, the CDR3 is TGTGCCAGCAGATTTCTACAGGGGAGAGATACGCAGTATTTT.

V usage is TRBV5-6 and J usage is TRBJ2-4, with 14 nucleotides matching TRBD2. V lost 7 bases to trimming and J lost 9 bases; unmatched junction nucleotides: 9. This CDR3 contains 15 residues. Germline values: CDR1 SGHDT, CDR2 YYEEEE. The CDR3, as DNA: TGTGCCAGCTATGGACTAGCGGGAGGAAGGGTCATTCAGTACTTC. This codes for CASYGLAGGRVIQYF.

The rearrangement uses TRBV7-9 and TRBJ1-1; D is ambiguous. V was clipped by 1 base and J by 5 bases, with 8 bases between them. CDR3 length: 13 amino acids. The germline V gene encodes CDR1 SEHNR and CDR2 FQNEAQ (reference sequence). CDR3 in amino acids: CASSLGRETEAFF. The CDR3 coding sequence is TGTGCCAGCAGCTTAGGCCGGGAGACTGAAGCTTTCTTT. The variable domain in full, completed from reference TRBV7-9 and TRBJ1-1, reads DTGVSQNPRHKITKRGQNVTFRCDPISEHNRLYWYRQTLGQGPEFLTYFQNEAQLEKSRLLSDRFSAERPKGSFSTLEIQRTEQGDSAMYLCASSLGRETEAFFGQGTRLTVV.

The chain uses TRBV6-1 and TRBJ1-4; 8 positions match TRBD1. The CDR3 is 16 amino acids. The junction had 7 bases not matched to a gene; V was cut back by 4 bases and J by 3 bases. Looked up from germline, CDR1 is MNHNS and CDR2 is SASEGT. CDR3 DNA: TGTGCCAGCAGTGGGACAGGGATGGTCTCTAATGAAAAACTGTTTTTT. It codes for CASSGTGMVSNEKLFF.

This clone came up once. The J gene is TRBJ2-5, the V gene TRBV5-1; D remains ambiguous. The CDR3 consists of 16 residues. CDR1 is SGHRS, CDR2 YFSETQ, per germline. V lost 2 bases and J lost 7, with 21 bases in between. CDR3 region: CASSFLGAERLGTQYF. Written as DNA, the CDR3 is TGCGCCAGCAGCTTCTTGGGTGCGGAGAGGTTAGGGACCCAGTACTTC.

The chain employs TRBV30 and TRBJ2-5; the match to TRBD1 covers 7 bases. Per the germline V gene, CDR1 is GTSNPN and CDR2 is SVGIG (reference sequence). The CDR3 extends over 13 amino acids. Unmatched junction bases numbered 7, after V lost 2 bases and J lost 7 bases. The CDR3 protein is CAWSLTGDGTQYF. As DNA, the CDR3 is TGTGCCTGGAGTTTAACAGGGGATGGGACCCAGTACTTC.

The V call is TRBV19, the J call TRBJ2-2; TRBD2 aligns across 9 bases. Germline V lookup: CDR1 LNHDA, CDR2 SQIVND (reference sequence). CDR3 length equals 17 residues. V was clipped by 9 bases and J by 3 bases; unmatched bases: 14. CDR3 DNA sequence: TGTGCCAGGAGCATTTCAAGGACTAGCGAGGACACCGGGGAGCTGTTTTTT. Translated: CARSISRTSEDTGELFF.

The CDR3 here is CATPSVEDANSYNEQFF. The DNA for the CDR3 is TGTGCCACCCCGAGTGTTGAGGACGCGAACTCCTACAATGAGCAGTTCTTC. The J gene is TRBJ2-1, the V gene TRBV11-2; D is undetermined. Trimming removed 10 bases at V and 0 bases at J, with 22 bases between. From germline, CDR1 is SGHAT and CDR2 FQNNGV. This CDR3 has 17 amino acids.

J is TRBJ2-5 and V is TRBV11-1, with TRBD2 as a possible D gene (5 bases). The CDR3 consists of 13 residues. CDR1 and CDR2 from the germline V gene are SGHAT and FQDESV (reference sequence). V was shortened by 5 bases and J by 5 bases, with 12 bases between the two germline ends. This chain's CDR3 is CASSPAVGETQYF. DNA for the CDR3: TGTGCCAGCAGCCCAGCGGTCGGTGAGACCCAGTACTTC.

Written as DNA, the CDR3 is TGTGCCAGCAGCGTTAACAGGGGTACCTACGAGCAGTACTTC. Its translation: CASSVNRGTYEQYF. The chain combines TRBV2 with TRBJ2-7; 7 bases map to TRBD1. V dropped 6 bases and J dropped 2; count of bases not matched to a gene: 7. CDR3 length: 14 amino acids. Germline CDR1 SNHLY, CDR2 FYNNEI.

The rearrangement links TRBV4-1 to TRBJ2-3, with D perhaps TRBD1 or TRBD2 (7 bases each). This CDR3 comprises 16 residues. Deletions cut 1 base from V and 4 bases from J, with 15 bases between. CDR1 and CDR2 (germline): MGHRA, YSYEKL. The CDR3 region is CASSQGREGAPDTQYF. CDR3 nucleotide sequence: TGCGCCAGCAGCCAAGGAAGGGAGGGGGCCCCAGATACGCAGTATTTT.

The chain joins TRBV11-3 to TRBJ2-1; TRBD2 agrees at 11 bases. Germline V gene data show CDR1 as SGHNT and CDR2 as YENEEA. The CDR3 is made up of 16 amino acids. The junction had 7 bases not matched to a gene; V was cut back by 5 bases and J by 4 bases. CDR3 residues: CASSIGTSGVYNEQFF. As DNA, the CDR3 is TGTGCCAGCAGCATCGGGACTAGCGGAGTTTACAATGAGCAGTTCTTC.

J is TRBJ2-3 and V is TRBV6-1; TRBD1 aligns across 7 bases. CDR3 size: 18 residues. V lost 2 bases, J lost 0 bases, and 11 bases stayed unmatched. In germline, CDR1 is MNHNS, CDR2 SASEGT. The CDR3 is CASSESPTGQRSTDTQYF. As DNA, the CDR3 is TGTGCCAGCAGTGAAAGCCCGACGGGACAGAGAAGCACAGATACGCAGTATTTT.

The chain combines TRBV14 with TRBJ2-1; no reliable D call. The germline CDR1 and CDR2 sequences are SGHDN and FVKESK. The CDR3 consists of 12 residues. The V gene lost 4 bases and the J gene lost 4 bases, with 5 bases spanning the gap. CDR3 nucleotide sequence: TGTGCCAGCAGCCTCCTATACAATGAGCAGTTCTTC. Its protein product is CASSLLYNEQFF.

The rearrangement links TRBV28 to TRBJ1-2, with a tentative D call TRBD1 (6 bases). CDR1 is MDHEN, CDR2 SYDVKM, per germline. The length of the CDR3 is 12 residues. The V end was cut by 8 bases, the J end by 5 bases, with 12 bases between. CDR3 coding DNA: TGTGCCAGCCTCGGACAGCTTTATGGCTACACCTTC. The encoded protein is CASLGQLYGYTF.